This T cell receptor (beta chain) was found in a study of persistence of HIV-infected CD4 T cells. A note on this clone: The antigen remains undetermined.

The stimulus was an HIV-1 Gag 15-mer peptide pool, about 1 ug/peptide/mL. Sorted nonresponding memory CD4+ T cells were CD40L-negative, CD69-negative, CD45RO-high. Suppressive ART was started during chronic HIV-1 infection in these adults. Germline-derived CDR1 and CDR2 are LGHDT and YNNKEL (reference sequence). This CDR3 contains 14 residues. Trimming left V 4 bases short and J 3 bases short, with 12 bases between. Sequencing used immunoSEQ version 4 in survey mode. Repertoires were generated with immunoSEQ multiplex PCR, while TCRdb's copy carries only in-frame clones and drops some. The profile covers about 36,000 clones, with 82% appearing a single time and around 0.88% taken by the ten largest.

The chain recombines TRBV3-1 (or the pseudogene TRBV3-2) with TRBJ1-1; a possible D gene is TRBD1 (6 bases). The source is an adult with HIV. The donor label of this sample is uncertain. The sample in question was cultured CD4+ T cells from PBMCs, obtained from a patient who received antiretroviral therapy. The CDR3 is CASSRQPGDTEAFF. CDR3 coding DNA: TGTGCCAGCAGCCGACAACCAGGGGACACTGAAGCTTTCTTT.